Sequencing of this TCR beta chain was carried out in a study of vaccination and CD4 T cells after COVID-19. Study as a whole: Two Hispanic individuals were among six male and four female convalescent patients.

Looked up from germline, CDR1 is SGHAT and CDR2 is FQNNGV. CDR3 length: 13 residues. Trimming took off 1 base at V and 3 bases at J, with 7 bases between the two ends. With respect to this clonotype: The antigen is undetermined.

Cultured CD4+ T cell DNA underwent sequencing with the Oncomine TCR Beta short-read assay. A single record per CDR3 protein comes from TCRdb applying MiXCR to the PCR reads. The repertoire holds thousands of distinct CDR3 sequences, with 35% to 55% as singletons. Treatment described: approximately nine-day PBMC culture with coronavirus spike peptide pools or control peptides (ViraFEST assay). CD4+ T-cell collection from the unexposed donor predated the COVID-19 pandemic (2011-2018). The receptor was isolated from a human donor in good health. The chain recombines TRBV11-2 with TRBJ2-7; D is ambiguous. Sequenced: CD4+ T cells from blood, cultured in vitro. This CDR3 is CASSLVQYYEQYF. Written as DNA, the CDR3 is TGTGCCAGCAGCTTAGTTCAGTACTACGAGCAGTACTTC.